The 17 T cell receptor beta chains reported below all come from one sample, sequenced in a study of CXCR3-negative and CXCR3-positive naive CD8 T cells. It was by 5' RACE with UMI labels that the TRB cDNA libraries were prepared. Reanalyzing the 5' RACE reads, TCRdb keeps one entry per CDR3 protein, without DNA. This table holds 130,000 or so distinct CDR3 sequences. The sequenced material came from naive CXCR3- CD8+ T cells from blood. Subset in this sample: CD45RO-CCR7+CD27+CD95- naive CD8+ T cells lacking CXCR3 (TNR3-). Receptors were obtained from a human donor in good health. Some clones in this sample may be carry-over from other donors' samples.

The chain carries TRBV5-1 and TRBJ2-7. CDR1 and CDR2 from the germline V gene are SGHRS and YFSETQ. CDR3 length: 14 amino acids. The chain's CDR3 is CASSSTRSSYEQYF.

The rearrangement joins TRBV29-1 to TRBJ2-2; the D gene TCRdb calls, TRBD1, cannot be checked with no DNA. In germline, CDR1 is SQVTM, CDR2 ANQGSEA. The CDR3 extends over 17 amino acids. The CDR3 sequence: CSVAPDRASANTGELFF.

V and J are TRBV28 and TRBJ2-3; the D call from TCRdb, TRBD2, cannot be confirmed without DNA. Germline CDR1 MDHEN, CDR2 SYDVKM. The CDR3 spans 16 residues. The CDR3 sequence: CASSLRTSGEPGTQYF.

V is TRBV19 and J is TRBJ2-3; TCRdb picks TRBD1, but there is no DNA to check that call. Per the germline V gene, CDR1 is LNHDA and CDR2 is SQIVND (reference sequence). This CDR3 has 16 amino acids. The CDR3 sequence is CASSIDGGFGTDTQYF. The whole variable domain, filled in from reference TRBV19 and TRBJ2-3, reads DGGITQSPKYLFRKEGQNVTLSCEQNLNHDAMYWYRQDPGQGLRLIYYSQIVNDFQKGDIAEGYSVSREKKESFPLTVTSAQKNPTAFYLCASSIDGGFGTDTQYFGPGTRLTVL.

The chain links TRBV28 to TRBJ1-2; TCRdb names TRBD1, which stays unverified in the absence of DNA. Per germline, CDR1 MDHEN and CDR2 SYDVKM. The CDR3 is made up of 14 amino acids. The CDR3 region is CASIWTGGDYGYTF.

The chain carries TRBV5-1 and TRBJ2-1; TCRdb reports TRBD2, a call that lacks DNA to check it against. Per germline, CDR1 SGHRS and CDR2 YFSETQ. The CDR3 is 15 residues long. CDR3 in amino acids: CASSLGLAGDNEQFF.

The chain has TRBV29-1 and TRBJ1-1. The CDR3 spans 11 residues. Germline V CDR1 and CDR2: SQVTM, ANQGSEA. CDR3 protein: CSSFEYTEAFF.

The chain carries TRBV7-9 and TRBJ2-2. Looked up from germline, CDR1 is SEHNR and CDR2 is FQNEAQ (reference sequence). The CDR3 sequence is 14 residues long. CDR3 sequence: CASSLESVFGELFF. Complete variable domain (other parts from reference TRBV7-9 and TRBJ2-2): DTGVSQNPRHKITKRGQNVTFRCDPISEHNRLYWYRQTLGQGPEFLTYFQNEAQLEKSRLLSDRFSAERPKGSFSTLEIQRTEQGDSAMYLCASSLESVFGELFFGEGSRLTVL.

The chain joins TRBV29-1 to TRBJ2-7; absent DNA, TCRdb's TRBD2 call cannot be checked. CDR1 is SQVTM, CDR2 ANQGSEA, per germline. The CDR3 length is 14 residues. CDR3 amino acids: CSVGLAGVEYEQYF.

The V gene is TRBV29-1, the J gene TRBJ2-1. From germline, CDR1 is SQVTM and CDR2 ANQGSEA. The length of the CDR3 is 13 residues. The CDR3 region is CSVEPDPYDEQFF.

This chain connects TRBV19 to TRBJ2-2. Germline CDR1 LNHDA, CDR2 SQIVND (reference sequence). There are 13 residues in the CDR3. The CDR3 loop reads CASSRTSTGELFF.

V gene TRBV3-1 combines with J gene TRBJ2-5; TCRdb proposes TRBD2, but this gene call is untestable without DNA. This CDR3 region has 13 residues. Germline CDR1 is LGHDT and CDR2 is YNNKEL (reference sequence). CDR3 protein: CASSLSSPETQYF.

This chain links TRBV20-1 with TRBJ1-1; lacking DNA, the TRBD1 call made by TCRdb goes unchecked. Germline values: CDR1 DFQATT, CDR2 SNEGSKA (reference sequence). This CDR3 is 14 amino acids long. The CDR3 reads CSAPPGSSNTEAFF.

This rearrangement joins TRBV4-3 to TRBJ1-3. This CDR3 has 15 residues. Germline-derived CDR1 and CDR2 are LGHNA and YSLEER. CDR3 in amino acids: CASSQDHASGNTIYF.

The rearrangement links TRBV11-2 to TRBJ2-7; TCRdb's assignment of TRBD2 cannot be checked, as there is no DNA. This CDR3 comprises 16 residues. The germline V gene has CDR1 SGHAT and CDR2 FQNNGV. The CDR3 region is CASSPLSQGRVDEQYF.

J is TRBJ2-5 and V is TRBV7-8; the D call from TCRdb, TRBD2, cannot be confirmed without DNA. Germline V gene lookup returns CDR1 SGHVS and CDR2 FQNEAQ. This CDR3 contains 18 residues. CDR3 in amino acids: CASSPRGEGPPTHRTQYF.

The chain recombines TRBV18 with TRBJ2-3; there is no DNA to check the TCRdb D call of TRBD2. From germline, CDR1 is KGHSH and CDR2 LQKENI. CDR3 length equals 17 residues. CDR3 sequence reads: CASSPRGGAKHTDTQYF.